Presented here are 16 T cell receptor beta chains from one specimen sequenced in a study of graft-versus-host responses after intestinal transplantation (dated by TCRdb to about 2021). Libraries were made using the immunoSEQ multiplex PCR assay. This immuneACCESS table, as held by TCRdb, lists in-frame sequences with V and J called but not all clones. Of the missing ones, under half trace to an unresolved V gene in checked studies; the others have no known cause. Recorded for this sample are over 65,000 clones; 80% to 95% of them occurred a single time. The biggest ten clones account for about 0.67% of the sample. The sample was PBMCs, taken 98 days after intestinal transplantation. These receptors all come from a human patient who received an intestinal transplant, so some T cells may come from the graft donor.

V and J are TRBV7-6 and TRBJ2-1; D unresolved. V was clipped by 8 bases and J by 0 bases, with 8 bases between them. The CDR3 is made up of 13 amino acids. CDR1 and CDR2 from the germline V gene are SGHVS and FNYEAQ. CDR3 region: CASLGSSYNEQFF. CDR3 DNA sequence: TGTGCCAGCCTAGGCAGCTCCTACAATGAGCAGTTCTTC.

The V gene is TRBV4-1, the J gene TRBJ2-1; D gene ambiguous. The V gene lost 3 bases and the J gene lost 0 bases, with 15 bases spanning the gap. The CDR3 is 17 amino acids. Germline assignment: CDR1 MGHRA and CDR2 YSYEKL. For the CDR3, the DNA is TGCGCCAGCAGCCACCCCACGACCGAGAGCTCCTACAATGAGCAGTTCTTC. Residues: CASSHPTTESSYNEQFF.

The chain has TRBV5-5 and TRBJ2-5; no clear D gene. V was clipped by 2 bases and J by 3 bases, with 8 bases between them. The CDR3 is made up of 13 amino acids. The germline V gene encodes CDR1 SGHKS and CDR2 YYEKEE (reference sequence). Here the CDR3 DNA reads TGTGCCAGCAGCTTCGGAGTTAAAGAGACCCAGTACTTC. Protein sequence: CASSFGVKETQYF.

CDR3 DNA: TGTGCCAGCAGCTTATTCCCGGGAGATGGCTACACCTTC. It translates to CASSLFPGDGYTF. The chain recombines TRBV13 with TRBJ1-2; no definite D call. Germline CDR1 PRHDT, CDR2 FYEKMQ (reference sequence). The V end was cut by 2 bases, the J end by 6 bases, with 10 bases between. CDR3 length: 13 residues.

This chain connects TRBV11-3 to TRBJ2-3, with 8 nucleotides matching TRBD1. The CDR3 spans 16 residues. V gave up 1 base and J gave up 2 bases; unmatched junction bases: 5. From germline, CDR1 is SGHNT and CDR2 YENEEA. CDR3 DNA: TGTGCCAGCAGCTTAGGTACACAGGGGGTCACAGATACGCAGTATTTT. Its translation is CASSLGTQGVTDTQYF.

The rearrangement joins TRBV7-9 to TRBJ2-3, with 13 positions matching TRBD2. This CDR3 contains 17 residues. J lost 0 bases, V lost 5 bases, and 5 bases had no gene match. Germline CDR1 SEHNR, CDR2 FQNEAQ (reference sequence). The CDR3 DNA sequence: TGTGCCAGCAGCCGCCGGACTAGCGGGGGTAGCACAGATACGCAGTATTTT. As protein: CASSRRTSGGSTDTQYF.

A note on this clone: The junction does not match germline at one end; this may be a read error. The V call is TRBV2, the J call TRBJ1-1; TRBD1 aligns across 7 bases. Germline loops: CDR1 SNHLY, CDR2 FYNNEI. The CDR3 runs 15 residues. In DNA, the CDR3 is TGTGCCAGCAGCGAAGACAGGGAAGTATACACTGAAGCTTTCTTT. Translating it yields CASSEDREVYTEAFF.

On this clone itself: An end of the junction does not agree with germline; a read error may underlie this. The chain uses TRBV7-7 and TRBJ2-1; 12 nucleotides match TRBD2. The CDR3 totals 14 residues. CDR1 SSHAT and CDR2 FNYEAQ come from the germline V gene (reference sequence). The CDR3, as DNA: TGTGCTAGCAGCTCTAGCGGGAGGGCCAATGAGCAGTTCTTC. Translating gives CASSSSGRANEQFF. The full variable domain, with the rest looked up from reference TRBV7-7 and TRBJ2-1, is GAGVSQSPRYKVTKRGQDVTLRCDPISSHATLYWYQQALGQGPEFLTYFNYEAQPDKSGLPSDRFSAERPEGSISTLTIQRTEQRDSAMYRCASSSSGRANEQFFGPGTRLTVL.

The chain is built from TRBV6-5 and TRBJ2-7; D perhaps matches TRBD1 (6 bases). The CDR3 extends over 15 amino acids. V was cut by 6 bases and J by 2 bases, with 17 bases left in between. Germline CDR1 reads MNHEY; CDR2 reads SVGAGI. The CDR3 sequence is CASRPAPGTPYEQYF. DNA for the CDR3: TGTGCCAGCAGGCCGGCACCTGGGACACCCTACGAGCAGTACTTC.

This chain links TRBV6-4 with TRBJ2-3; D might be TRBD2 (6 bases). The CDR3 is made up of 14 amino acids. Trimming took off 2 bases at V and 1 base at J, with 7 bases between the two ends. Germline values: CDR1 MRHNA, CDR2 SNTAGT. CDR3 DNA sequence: TGTGCCAGCAGTGACACGGGGGGCACAGATACGCAGTATTTT. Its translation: CASSDTGGTDTQYF.

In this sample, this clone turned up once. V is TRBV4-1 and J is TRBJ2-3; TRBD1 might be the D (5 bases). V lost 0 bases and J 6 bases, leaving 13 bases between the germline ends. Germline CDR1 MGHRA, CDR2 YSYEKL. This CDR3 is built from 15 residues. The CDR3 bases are TGCGCCAGCAGCCAAGATCGACAGATCTCGGATACGCAGTATTTT. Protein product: CASSQDRQISDTQYF.

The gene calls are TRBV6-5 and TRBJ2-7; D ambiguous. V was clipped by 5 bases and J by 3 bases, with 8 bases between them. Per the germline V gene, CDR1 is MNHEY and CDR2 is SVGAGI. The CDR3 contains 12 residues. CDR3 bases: TGTGCCAGCAGTGAAGACGGCTACGAGCAGTACTTC. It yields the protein CASSEDGYEQYF.

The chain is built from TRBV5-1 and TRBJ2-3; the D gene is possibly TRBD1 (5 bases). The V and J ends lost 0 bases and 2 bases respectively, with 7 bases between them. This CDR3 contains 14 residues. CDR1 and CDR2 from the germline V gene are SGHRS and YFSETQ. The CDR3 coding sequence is TGCGCCAGCAGCTTGGTGGGGCTCACAGATACGCAGTATTTT. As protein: CASSLVGLTDTQYF.

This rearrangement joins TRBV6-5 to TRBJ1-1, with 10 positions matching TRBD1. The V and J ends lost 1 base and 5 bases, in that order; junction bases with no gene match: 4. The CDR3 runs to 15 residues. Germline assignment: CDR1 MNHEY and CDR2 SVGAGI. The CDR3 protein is CASSYFDRGRTEAFF. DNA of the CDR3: TGTGCCAGCAGTTACTTTGACAGGGGGCGGACTGAAGCTTTCTTT.

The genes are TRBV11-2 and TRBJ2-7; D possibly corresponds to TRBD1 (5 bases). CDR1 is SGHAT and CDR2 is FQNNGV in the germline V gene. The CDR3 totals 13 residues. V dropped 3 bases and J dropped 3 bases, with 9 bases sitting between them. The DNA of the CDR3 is TGTGCCAGCAGCTTCGCAGGGTACTACGAGCAGTACTTC. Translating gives CASSFAGYYEQYF. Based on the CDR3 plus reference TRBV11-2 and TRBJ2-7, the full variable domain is EAGVAQSPRYKIIEKRQSVAFWCNPISGHATLYWYQQILGQGPKLLIQFQNNGVVDDSQLPKDRFSAERLKGVDSTLKIQPAKLEDSAVYLCASSFAGYYEQYFGPGTRLTVT.

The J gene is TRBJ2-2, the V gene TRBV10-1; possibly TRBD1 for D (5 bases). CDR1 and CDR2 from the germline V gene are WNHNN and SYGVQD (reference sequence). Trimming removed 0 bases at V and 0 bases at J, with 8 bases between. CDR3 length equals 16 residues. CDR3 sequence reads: CASSESQGANTGELFF. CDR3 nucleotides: TGCGCCAGCAGTGAGTCCCAGGGTGCGAACACCGGGGAGCTGTTTTTT.